The T cell receptor (beta chain) under discussion was sequenced for a study of identical twins' blood T cells. This clonotype was counted many times. Its antigen is undetermined. Trimming at V came to 2 bases and at J to 3 bases, leaving 11 bases not matched to a gene. CDR1 and CDR2 (germline): WSHSY, SAAADI. The CDR3 extends over 18 amino acids. Each TCR cDNA library carried sample-specific barcodes on both ends. Per the original methods: Each library had about 2 to 3.6 million CDR3 reads and about 90,000 to nearly 550,000 clonotypes. Via MiXCR, TCRdb re-called the 5' RACE reads, giving one row per CDR3 protein. The V and J calls were not made by the authors but by TCRdb's processing. This table has 300,000 to 450,000 distinct CDR3 sequences, approximately 30% appearing once. Notes on the study in general: Mainly, cloneset size products determined shared clonotypes, twins included.

The clonotype was recovered from a woman aged 18-55 years in good health. Sequenced: PBMCs. V and J are TRBV10-2 and TRBJ2-5; TRBD2 agrees at 11 bases. CDR3: CASSEPRLAGSQKETQYF. CDR3 coding DNA: TGCGCCAGCAGTGAGCCCCGACTAGCGGGGAGTCAAAAAGAGACCCAGTACTTC.